This TCR beta chain came from a study of CD8+ T cells in alopecia areata. Study-wide findings and caveats: Higher clonality was seen in lesional scalp than in normal scalp, especially in alopecia totalis/universalis.

CD4+ and CD8+ T cells were sorted from PBMCs. From germline, CDR1 is MGHRA and CDR2 YSYEKL. Trimming took off 2 bases at V and 0 bases at J, with 10 bases between the two ends. This CDR3 is built from 15 residues. As the sequencing template, cDNA was produced by extracting RNA and reverse transcribing it. Produced via immunoSEQ multiplex PCR; TCRdb's table is partial and in-frame only. The sample has 30,000 to 35,000 clones; roughly 50% are singletons. Points on this clone: Its antigen is not known.

Sequenced: NKG2D-high CD8+ T cells sorted from blood. This receptor was obtained from a human donor with alopecia areata. The chain combines TRBV4-1 with TRBJ1-1, with D perhaps matching TRBD1 (5 bases). The CDR3 region is CASSQPGRMNTEAFF. The CDR3 region has the DNA TGCGCCAGCAGCCAACCGGGACGGATGAACACTGAAGCTTTCTTT.